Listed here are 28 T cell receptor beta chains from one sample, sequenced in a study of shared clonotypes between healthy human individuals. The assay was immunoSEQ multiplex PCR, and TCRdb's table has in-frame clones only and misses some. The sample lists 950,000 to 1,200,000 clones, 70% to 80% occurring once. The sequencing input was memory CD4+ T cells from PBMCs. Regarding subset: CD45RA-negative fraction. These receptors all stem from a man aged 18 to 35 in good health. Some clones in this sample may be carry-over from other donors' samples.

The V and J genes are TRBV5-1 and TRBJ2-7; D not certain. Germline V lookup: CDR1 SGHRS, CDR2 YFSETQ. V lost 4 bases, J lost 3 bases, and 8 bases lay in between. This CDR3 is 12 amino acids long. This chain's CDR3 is CASSPDLYEQYF. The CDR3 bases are TGCGCCAGCAGCCCTGACCTCTACGAGCAGTACTTC.

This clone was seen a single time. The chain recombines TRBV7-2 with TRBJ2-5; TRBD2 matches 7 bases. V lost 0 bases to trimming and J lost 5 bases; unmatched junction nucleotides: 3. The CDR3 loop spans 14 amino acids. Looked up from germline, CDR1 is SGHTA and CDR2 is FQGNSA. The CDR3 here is CASSLAGGAETQYF. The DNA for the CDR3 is TGTGCCAGCAGCTTAGCGGGAGGGGCGGAGACCCAGTACTTC.

The CDR3 spells CASSPPTQGLGPLHF. For the CDR3, the DNA is TGTGCCAGCAGTCCACCTACCCAGGGGCTTGGTCCCCTCCACTTT. The V and J genes are TRBV28 and TRBJ1-6; weak D call: TRBD1 (6 bases). Per germline, CDR1 MDHEN and CDR2 SYDVKM. V shed 5 bases and J shed 13 bases, with 21 bases lying between them. This CDR3 is built from 15 residues.

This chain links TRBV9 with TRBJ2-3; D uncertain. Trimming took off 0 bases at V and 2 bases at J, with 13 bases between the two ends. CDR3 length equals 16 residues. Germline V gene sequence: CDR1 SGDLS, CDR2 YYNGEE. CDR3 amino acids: CASSVGSAQHTDTQYF. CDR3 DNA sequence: TGTGCCAGCAGCGTAGGCTCAGCCCAACACACAGATACGCAGTATTTT.

This CDR3 reads CASSRGEEIGGGYTF. As DNA, the CDR3 is TGTGCCAGCAGCCGAGGGGAGGAGATAGGGGGTGGCTACACCTTC. The V call is TRBV6-5, the J call TRBJ1-2, with a tentative D call TRBD1 (6 bases). The germline gives CDR1 MNHEY, CDR2 SVGAGI. V was shortened by 6 bases and J by 7 bases, with 21 bases between the two germline ends. The CDR3 is 15 residues long.

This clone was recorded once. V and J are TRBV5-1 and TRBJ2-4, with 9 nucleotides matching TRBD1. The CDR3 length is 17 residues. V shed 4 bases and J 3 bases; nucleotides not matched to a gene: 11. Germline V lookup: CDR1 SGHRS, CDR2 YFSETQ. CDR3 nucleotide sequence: TGCGCCAGCAGCACAGGACAGGGGAAGGGAGTCAAAAACATTCAGTACTTC. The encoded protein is CASSTGQGKGVKNIQYF.

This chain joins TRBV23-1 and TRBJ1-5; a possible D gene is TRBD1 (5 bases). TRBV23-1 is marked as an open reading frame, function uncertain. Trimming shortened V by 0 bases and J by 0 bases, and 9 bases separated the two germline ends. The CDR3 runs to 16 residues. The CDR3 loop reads CASSQSTDHSNQPQHF. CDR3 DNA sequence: TGCGCCAGCAGTCAATCGACAGATCATAGCAATCAGCCCCAGCATTTT.

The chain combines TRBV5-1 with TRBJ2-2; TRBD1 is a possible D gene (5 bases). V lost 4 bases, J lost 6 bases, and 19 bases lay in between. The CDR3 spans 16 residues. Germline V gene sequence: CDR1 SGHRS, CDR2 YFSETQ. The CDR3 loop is CASSPTLVAGPGELFF. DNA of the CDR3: TGCGCCAGCAGCCCCACGTTAGTAGCAGGGCCCGGGGAGCTGTTTTTT.

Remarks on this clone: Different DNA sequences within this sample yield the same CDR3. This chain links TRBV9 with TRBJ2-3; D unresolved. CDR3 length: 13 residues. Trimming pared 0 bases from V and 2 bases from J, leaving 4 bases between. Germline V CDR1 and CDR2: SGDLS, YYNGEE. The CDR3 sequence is CASSVENTDTQYF. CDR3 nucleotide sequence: TGTGCCAGCAGCGTAGAGAACACAGATACGCAGTATTTT.

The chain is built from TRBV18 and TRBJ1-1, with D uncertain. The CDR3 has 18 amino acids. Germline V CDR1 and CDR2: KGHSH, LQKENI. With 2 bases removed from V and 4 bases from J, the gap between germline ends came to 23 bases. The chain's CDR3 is CASSPGVRTFASLTEAFF. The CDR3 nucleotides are TGTGCCAGCTCACCAGGAGTTAGGACTTTCGCCAGCCTCACTGAAGCTTTCTTT.

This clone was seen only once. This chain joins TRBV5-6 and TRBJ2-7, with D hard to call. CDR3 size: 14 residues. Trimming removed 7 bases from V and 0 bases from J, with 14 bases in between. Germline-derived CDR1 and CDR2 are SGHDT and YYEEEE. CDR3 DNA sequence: TGTGCCAGCCGAATGGGCCCCAGCTCCTACGAGCAGTACTTC. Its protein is CASRMGPSSYEQYF.

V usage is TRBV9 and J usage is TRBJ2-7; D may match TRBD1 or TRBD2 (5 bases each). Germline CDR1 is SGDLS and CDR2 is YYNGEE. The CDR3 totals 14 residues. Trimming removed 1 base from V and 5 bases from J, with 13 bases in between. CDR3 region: CASSVRGGGNEQYF. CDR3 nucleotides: TGTGCCAGCAGCGTACGGGGTGGGGGTAACGAGCAGTACTTC.

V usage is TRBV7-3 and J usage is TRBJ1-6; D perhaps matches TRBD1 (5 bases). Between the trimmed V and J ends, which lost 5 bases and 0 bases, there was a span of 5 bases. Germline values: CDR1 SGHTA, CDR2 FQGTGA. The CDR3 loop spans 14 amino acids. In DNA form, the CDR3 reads TGTGCCAGCAGCCAGGGCTCCTATAATTCACCCCTCCACTTT. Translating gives CASSQGSYNSPLHF.

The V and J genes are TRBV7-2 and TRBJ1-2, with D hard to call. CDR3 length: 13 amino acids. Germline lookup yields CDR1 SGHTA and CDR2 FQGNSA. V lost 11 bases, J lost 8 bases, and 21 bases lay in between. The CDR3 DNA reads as TGTGCCGTCCCGTTGAGCTCCCCGGGCGGCTACACCTTC. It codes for CAVPLSSPGGYTF.

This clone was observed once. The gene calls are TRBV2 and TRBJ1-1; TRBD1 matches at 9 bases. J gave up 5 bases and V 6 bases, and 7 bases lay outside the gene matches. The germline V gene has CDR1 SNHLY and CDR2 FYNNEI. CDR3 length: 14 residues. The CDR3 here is CASSLDRGDTEAFF. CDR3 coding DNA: TGTGCCAGCAGCCTGGACAGGGGCGATACTGAAGCTTTCTTT.

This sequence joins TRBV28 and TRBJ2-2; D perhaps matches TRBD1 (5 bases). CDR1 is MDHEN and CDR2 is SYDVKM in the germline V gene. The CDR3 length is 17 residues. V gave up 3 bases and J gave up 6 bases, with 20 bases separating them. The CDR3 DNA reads TGTGCCAGCAGTTTTCAGGGTGCTCTAGGGGCCTCCGGGGAGCTGTTTTTT. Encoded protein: CASSFQGALGASGELFF. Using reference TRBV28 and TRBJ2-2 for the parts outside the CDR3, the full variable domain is DVKVTQSSRYLVKRTGEKVFLECVQDMDHENMFWYRQDPGLGLRLIYFSYDVKMKEKGDIPEGYSVSREKKERFSLILESASTNQTSMYLCASSFQGALGASGELFFGEGSRLTVL.

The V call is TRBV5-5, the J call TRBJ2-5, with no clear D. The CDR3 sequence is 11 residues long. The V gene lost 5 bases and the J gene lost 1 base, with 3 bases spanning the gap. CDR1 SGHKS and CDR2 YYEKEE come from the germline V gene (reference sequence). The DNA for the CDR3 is TGTGCCAGCAGGGGCCAAGAGACCCAGTACTTC. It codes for CASRGQETQYF.

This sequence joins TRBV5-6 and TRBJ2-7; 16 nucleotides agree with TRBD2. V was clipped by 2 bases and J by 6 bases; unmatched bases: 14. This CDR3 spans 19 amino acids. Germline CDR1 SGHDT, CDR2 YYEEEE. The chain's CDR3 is CASSFDAGTSGRGKREQYF. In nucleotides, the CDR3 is TGTGCCAGCAGCTTCGACGCAGGGACTAGCGGGAGGGGAAAGCGCGAGCAGTACTTC.

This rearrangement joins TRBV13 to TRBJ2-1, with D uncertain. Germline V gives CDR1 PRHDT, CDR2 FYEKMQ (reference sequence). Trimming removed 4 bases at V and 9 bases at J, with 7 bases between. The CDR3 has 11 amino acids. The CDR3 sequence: CASSSAGEQFF. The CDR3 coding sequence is TGTGCCAGCAGCTCCGCCGGTGAGCAGTTCTTC.

CDR3 nucleotides: TGTGCCAGCAAAGGGGAGCAAGAGACCCAGTACTTC. Its protein product is CASKGEQETQYF. The V call is TRBV25-1, the J call TRBJ2-5; D is tentatively TRBD1 or TRBD2 (5 bases each). The length of the CDR3 is 12 residues. Trimming shortened V by 7 bases and J by 2 bases, and 8 bases separated the two germline ends. Germline V gene data show CDR1 as MGHDK and CDR2 as SYGVNS.

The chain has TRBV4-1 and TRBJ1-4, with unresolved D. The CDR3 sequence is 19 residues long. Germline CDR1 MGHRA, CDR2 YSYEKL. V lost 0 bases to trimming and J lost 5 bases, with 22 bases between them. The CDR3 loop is CASSQDWVGYERKNEKLFF. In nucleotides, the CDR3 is TGCGCCAGCAGCCAAGATTGGGTCGGGTACGAACGGAAGAATGAAAAACTGTTTTTT.

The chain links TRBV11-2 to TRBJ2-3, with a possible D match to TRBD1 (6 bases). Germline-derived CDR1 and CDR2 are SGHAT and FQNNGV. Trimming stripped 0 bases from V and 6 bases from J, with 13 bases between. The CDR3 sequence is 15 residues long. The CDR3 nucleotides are TGTGCCAGCAGCTTAGACAGGGGCCCTGCCGATACGCAGTATTTT. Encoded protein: CASSLDRGPADTQYF.

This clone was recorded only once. The CDR3 spells CASSQDLAGDWPNEQFF. The CDR3 region has the DNA TGCGCCAGCAGCCAAGATCTAGCGGGGGACTGGCCCAATGAGCAGTTCTTC. The chain recombines TRBV4-1 with TRBJ2-1; 10 bases agree with TRBD2. Germline loops: CDR1 MGHRA, CDR2 YSYEKL. CDR3 length equals 17 residues. The ends lost 0 bases at V and 6 bases at J; junction bases unmatched: 8.

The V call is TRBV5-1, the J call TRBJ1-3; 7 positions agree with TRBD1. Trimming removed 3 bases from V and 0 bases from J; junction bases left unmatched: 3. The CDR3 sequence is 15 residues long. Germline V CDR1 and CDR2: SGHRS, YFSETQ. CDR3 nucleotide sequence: TGCGCCAGCAGCTCTGGACAGGTCTCTGGAAACACCATATATTTT. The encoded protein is CASSSGQVSGNTIYF.

Here the CDR3 DNA reads TGCGCCAGCAGCCAAGAGGGCGGGAGGGCCCGGGATGAGCAGTTCTTC. This codes for CASSQEGGRARDEQFF. The chain recombines TRBV4-1 with TRBJ2-1; 9 positions match TRBD2. The junction had 8 bases not matched to a gene; V was cut back by 0 bases and J by 8 bases. Per the germline V gene, CDR1 is MGHRA and CDR2 is YSYEKL. This CDR3 region has 16 residues.

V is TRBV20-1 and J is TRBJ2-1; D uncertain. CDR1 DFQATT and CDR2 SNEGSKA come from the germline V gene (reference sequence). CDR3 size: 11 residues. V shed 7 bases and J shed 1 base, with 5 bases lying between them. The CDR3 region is CSGGSYNEQFF. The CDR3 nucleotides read TGCAGTGGTGGTTCCTACAATGAGCAGTTCTTC.

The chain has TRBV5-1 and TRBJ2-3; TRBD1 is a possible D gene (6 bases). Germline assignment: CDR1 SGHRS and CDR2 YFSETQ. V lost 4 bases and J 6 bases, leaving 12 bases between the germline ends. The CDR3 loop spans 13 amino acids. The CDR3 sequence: CASSVTGEDTQYF. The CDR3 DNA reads TGCGCCAGCAGCGTGACAGGCGAGGATACGCAGTATTTT.

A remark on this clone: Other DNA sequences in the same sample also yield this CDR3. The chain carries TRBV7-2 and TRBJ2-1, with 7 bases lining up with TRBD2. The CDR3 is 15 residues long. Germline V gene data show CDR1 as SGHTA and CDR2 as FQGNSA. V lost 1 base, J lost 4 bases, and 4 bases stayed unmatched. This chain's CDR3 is CASSLVGTTYNEQFF. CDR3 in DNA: TGTGCCAGCAGCTTAGTCGGGACTACTTACAATGAGCAGTTCTTC.